The rows below give T cell receptor beta chains drawn from one sample of a study of cytomegalovirus exposure and HLA in healthy donors. Only in-frame clones appear in the TCRdb table, and some are missing; sequencing was by immunoSEQ multiplex PCR. The sample holds about 140,000 clones, roughly 80% seen once. The material sequenced was PBMCs. The origin of the receptors is a woman aged 45 to 65 in good health and CMV-seropositive. Both conserved end residues are part of each CDR3. D genes are given only for firm matches. Not every row has a clone size; where given, it reads once, few, many or a size class.

d_call	cdr3_length	clone_size	v_call	j_call	cdr3_aa	cdr3_nt
.	14	.	TRBV2	TRBJ1-2	CASSMTLEVYGYTF	TGTGCCAGCAGTATGACTCTAGAGGTCTATGGCTACACCTTC
.	15	.	TRBV9	TRBJ2-3	CASSPYGSSTDTQYF	TGTGCCAGCAGCCCCTACGGGAGTAGCACAGATACGCAGTATTTT
TRBD1	17	.	TRBV28	TRBJ1-4	CASRLDRGPATNEKLFF	TGTGCCAGCAGACTCGACAGGGGACCAGCAACTAATGAAAAACTGTTTTTT
TRBD1	15	.	TRBV5-5	TRBJ2-7	CASSWMTGGPYEQYF	TGTGCCAGCAGCTGGATGACAGGGGGCCCCTACGAGCAGTACTTC
.	14	.	TRBV19	TRBJ1-2	CASSTDMRPYGYTF	TGTGCCAGTAGTACGGACATGCGGCCCTATGGCTACACCTTC
TRBD1	14	.	TRBV5-1	TRBJ1-1	CASSLQGGLDEAFF	TGCGCCAGCAGCTTACAGGGGGGCTTGGATGAAGCTTTCTTT
TRBD2	16	.	TRBV6-1	TRBJ2-1	CASSEGLAGGNNEQFF	TGTGCCAGCAGTGAAGGTCTAGCGGGGGGAAACAATGAGCAGTTCTTC
TRBD1	16	.	TRBV18	TRBJ1-5	CASSLGTGRSNQPQHF	TGTGCCAGCTCACTCGGGACAGGGAGGAGCAATCAGCCCCAGCATTTT
.	14	.	TRBV5-1	TRBJ2-1	CASSLDSSYNEQFF	TGCGCCAGCAGCTTGGACAGCTCCTACAATGAGCAGTTCTTC
.	14	.	TRBV4-2	TRBJ1-1	CASSQVGGKTEAFF	TGTGCCAGCAGCCAAGTCGGAGGAAAGACTGAAGCTTTCTTT
.	17	.	TRBV7-8	TRBJ2-3	CASSLAYSDSSTDTQYF	TGTGCCAGCAGCTTAGCCTATTCGGACAGTAGCACAGATACGCAGTATTTT
.	15	few	TRBV28	TRBJ1-6	CASQSRGEYNSPLHF	TGTGCCAGCCAATCGCGGGGGGAGTATAATTCACCCCTCCACTTT
.	13	.	TRBV7-3	TRBJ1-1	CASSYQQNTEAFF	TGTGCCAGCAGCTATCAACAGAACACTGAAGCTTTCTTT
.	15	few	TRBV5-4	TRBJ1-1	CASSSTGTLNTEAFF	TGTGCCAGCAGCTCTACCGGGACACTGAACACTGAAGCTTTCTTT
TRBD1	16	.	TRBV6-6	TRBJ1-4	CASSYFSGQGGEKLFF	TGTGCCAGCAGTTACTTTTCCGGACAGGGTGGAGAAAAACTGTTTTTT
TRBD2	12	.	TRBV30	TRBJ2-2	CAWTPGGGELFF	TGTGCCTGGACCCCGGGGGGCGGGGAGCTGTTTTTT
TRBD2	15	.	TRBV11-3	TRBJ2-5	CASSSGGGSGETQYF	TGTGCCAGCAGCTCTGGGGGAGGGTCCGGGGAGACCCAGTACTTC
.	18	.	TRBV5-6	TRBJ2-3	CASSLRLWDNDGADTQYF	TGTGCCAGCAGCTTGAGACTCTGGGACAACGATGGAGCAGATACGCAGTATTTT
TRBD1	15	.	TRBV6-1	TRBJ2-7	CASSMGRQGPYEQYF	TGTGCCAGCAGTATGGGGAGACAGGGGCCCTACGAGCAGTACTTC
TRBD1	14	few	TRBV4-3	TRBJ1-2	CASSLLGQGEGYTF	TGCGCCAGCAGCCTATTGGGACAGGGGGAAGGCTACACCTTC
TRBD2	14	.	TRBV7-3	TRBJ2-2	CASSLSGGAGELFF	TGTGCCAGCAGCTTAAGCGGGGGGGCCGGGGAGCTGTTTTTT
.	13	once	TRBV29-1	TRBJ1-4	CSALEGFDEKLFF	TGCAGCGCCCTCGAGGGTTTTGATGAAAAACTGTTTTTT
.	17	.	TRBV9	TRBJ2-6	CASSRGTPNSGANVLTF	TGTGCCAGCAGCAGGGGGACACCTAACTCTGGGGCCAACGTCCTGACTTTC
.	15	.	TRBV28	TRBJ1-2	CASSRRTAGNYGYTF	TGTGCCAGCAGTCGTAGGACTGCCGGAAACTATGGCTACACCTTC
TRBD2	19	.	TRBV14	TRBJ2-1	CASSQGVPLAGGFRDEQFF	TGTGCCAGCAGCCAAGGAGTCCCGCTAGCGGGGGGATTTAGGGATGAGCAGTTCTTC
TRBD1	16	.	TRBV2	TRBJ2-7	CASSFGQGAASYEQYF	TGTGCCAGCAGTTTTGGACAGGGGGCCGCTTCCTACGAGCAGTACTTC
.	14	few	TRBV7-9	TRBJ2-7	CASSPTRVSYEQYF	TGTGCCAGCAGCCCCACCCGGGTCTCCTACGAGCAGTACTTC
TRBD1	14	.	TRBV19	TRBJ1-2	CASSPGTGSYGYTF	TGTGCCAGTAGTCCCGGGACAGGATCCTATGGCTACACCTTC
TRBD1	16	.	TRBV7-3	TRBJ2-1	CASSLTRDSSDNEQFF	TGTGCCAGCAGCTTAACTAGGGACAGTAGCGACAATGAGCAGTTCTTC